This TCR beta chain was sequenced during a study of identical twins. Study-wide findings and caveats: Zero-insertion results could be subject to partial confounding by invariant MAIT and iNKT cells. In drawing conclusions, the study used cross-sectional statistical analysis and did not follow the same donors. Among monozygotic twins, out-of-frame TCR alpha sharing exceeded what models predicted.

This clonotype has at least ten counts. No antigen is known for it. V lost 6 bases, J lost 3 bases, and 11 bases stayed unmatched. The CDR3 has 15 amino acids. CDR1 and CDR2 (germline): MNHEY, SVGEGT. Template switching added a universal primer site, and cDNA bore unique molecular identifiers. TCRdb processed the 5' RACE reads anew with MiXCR; each CDR3 protein has one entry. The sample holds 350,000 to 450,000 distinct CDR3 sequences; under 20% are singletons and the top ten take more than 10%. Sequencing was performed on naive T cells sorted from blood. The genes are TRBV6-2 or TRBV6-3 and TRBJ2-7; 7 bases are a match to TRBD1. This clonotype was sampled from a man aged 45-65 years in good health. The CDR3 nucleotides are TGTGCCAGCAGCCAATACCGGGACAGAGTCTACGAGCAGTACTTC. This sequence encodes CASSQYRDRVYEQYF.